Listed below are T cell receptor beta chains from one sample, sequenced in a study of T cell responses to AZD1222 COVID-19 vaccine. Measured with immunoSEQ multiplex PCR; TCRdb has only the in-frame clones, and not every one. The sample includes 95,000 to 150,000 clones, around nine tenths of them seen just once. This material consisted of peripheral blood, taken 28 days after the second dose of the MenACWY control vaccine. The receptors come from an adult who received the MenACWY meningococcal vaccine as a control. Each CDR3 is given with its conserved first and last residue. Fields, in order: clone size, V gene, D gene, J gene, CDR3 DNA, CDR3 protein. D genes are given only for firm matches. Rows may omit the clone size; those that give it use once, few, many or a size class.

abundance: NA
v_gene: TRBV14
d_gene: NA
j_gene: TRBJ2-5
CDR3nt: TGTGCCAGCAGCCTCGACAGGAACCAAGAGACCCAGTACTTC
CDR3aa: CASSLDRNQETQYF

abundance: few
v_gene: TRBV28
d_gene: TRBD2
j_gene: TRBJ2-1
CDR3nt: TGTGCCAGCAGTTTATGGTCGGCGGGGGAGGATCTTTTTGGCAATGAGCAGTTCTTC
CDR3aa: CASSLWSAGEDLFGNEQFF

abundance: NA
v_gene: TRBV10-2
d_gene: TRBD1
j_gene: TRBJ2-1
CDR3nt: TGCGCCAGCGCACAGGGGGTTGAGCAGTTCTTC
CDR3aa: CASAQGVEQFF

abundance: few
v_gene: TRBV6-5
d_gene: TRBD1
j_gene: TRBJ1-1
CDR3nt: TGTGCCAGCAGTTACGGGGACAGGGGCGACACTGAAGCTTTCTTT
CDR3aa: CASSYGDRGDTEAFF

abundance: NA
v_gene: TRBV19
d_gene: NA
j_gene: TRBJ1-3
CDR3nt: TGTGCCACCGCCCAACCGGGACTCTCTGGAAACACCATATATTTT
CDR3aa: CATAQPGLSGNTIYF

abundance: NA
v_gene: TRBV29-1
d_gene: NA
j_gene: TRBJ1-4
CDR3nt: TGCAGCGTTGGAGCCGGCACAGGGAGGAATGAAAAACTGTTTTTT
CDR3aa: CSVGAGTGRNEKLFF

abundance: NA
v_gene: TRBV7-2
d_gene: NA
j_gene: TRBJ2-7
CDR3nt: TGTGCCAGCAGCTCTACCGGGACGAGGACCTACGAGCAGTACTTC
CDR3aa: CASSSTGTRTYEQYF

abundance: NA
v_gene: TRBV10-1
d_gene: NA
j_gene: TRBJ1-5
CDR3nt: TGCGCCAGCAGTGTCCAGGCAGGACTCCCCGAGGACAGAAAGAATCAGCCCCAGCATTTT
CDR3aa: CASSVQAGLPEDRKNQPQHF

abundance: NA
v_gene: TRBV30
d_gene: NA
j_gene: TRBJ2-5
CDR3nt: TGTGCTTGGAACCGTCAGGGTTTTCAAGAGACCCAGTACTTC
CDR3aa: CAWNRQGFQETQYF

abundance: NA
v_gene: TRBV12-3/TRBV12-4
d_gene: NA
j_gene: TRBJ2-1
CDR3nt: TGTGCCATCGCGGGGTCCTCCTACAATGAGCAGTTCTTC
CDR3aa: CAIAGSSYNEQFF

abundance: NA
v_gene: TRBV3-1/TRBV3-2
d_gene: NA
j_gene: TRBJ1-6
CDR3nt: TGTGCCAGCAGCGCGGAGATTTATAATTCACCCCTCCACTTT
CDR3aa: CASSAEIYNSPLHF

abundance: NA
v_gene: TRBV15
d_gene: NA
j_gene: TRBJ2-7
CDR3nt: TGTGCCACCAGCAGGGTCAGGACACCGTGGGAGCAGTACTTC
CDR3aa: CATSRVRTPWEQYF

abundance: once
v_gene: TRBV7-6
d_gene: NA
j_gene: TRBJ2-5
CDR3nt: TGTGCCAGCAGCCCCATGCAGGGTATAACGGAGACCCAGTACTTC
CDR3aa: CASSPMQGITETQYF

abundance: NA
v_gene: TRBV7-8
d_gene: NA
j_gene: TRBJ1-1
CDR3nt: TGTGCCAGCAGCTTAGGTAGAGGGAATGAAGCTTTCTTT
CDR3aa: CASSLGRGNEAFF

abundance: NA
v_gene: TRBV24-1
d_gene: TRBD1
j_gene: TRBJ1-2
CDR3nt: TGTGCCACCAGTGAGCCGGGACAGGGTCCCTATGGCTACACCTTC
CDR3aa: CATSEPGQGPYGYTF

abundance: NA
v_gene: TRBV18
d_gene: NA
j_gene: TRBJ1-6
CDR3nt: TGTGCCAGCTCACCACAAGAACTCAATTCACCCCTCCACTTT
CDR3aa: CASSPQELNSPLHF

abundance: NA
v_gene: TRBV2
d_gene: NA
j_gene: TRBJ2-4
CDR3nt: TGTGCCAGCAGTGTCTCGCAGGGGCTAGCCAAAAACATTCAGTACTTC
CDR3aa: CASSVSQGLAKNIQYF

abundance: NA
v_gene: TRBV3-1/TRBV3-2
d_gene: NA
j_gene: TRBJ1-1
CDR3nt: TGTGCCAGCAGCCAGACGGGGGCCACTGAAGCTTTCTTT
CDR3aa: CASSQTGATEAFF

abundance: NA
v_gene: TRBV5-6
d_gene: TRBD1
j_gene: TRBJ2-1
CDR3nt: TGTGCCAGCAGCTTGGCCGGACAGGGGAATAATGAGCAGTTCTTC
CDR3aa: CASSLAGQGNNEQFF

abundance: NA
v_gene: TRBV21-1
d_gene: NA
j_gene: TRBJ1-2
CDR3nt: TGTGCCAGCAGCCGAAGTGCGGACAGGGAAGGTCATTATGGCTACACCTTC
CDR3aa: CASSRSADREGHYGYTF

abundance: NA
v_gene: TRBV19
d_gene: TRBD1
j_gene: TRBJ2-4
CDR3nt: TGTGCCAGTAGTAAGCTTACCGGGACAGAAAACATTCAGTACTTC
CDR3aa: CASSKLTGTENIQYF

abundance: NA
v_gene: TRBV18
d_gene: NA
j_gene: TRBJ2-2
CDR3nt: TGTGCCAGCTCACTCGACTCATTCACCGGGGAGCTGTTTTTT
CDR3aa: CASSLDSFTGELFF

abundance: once
v_gene: TRBV15
d_gene: NA
j_gene: TRBJ1-2
CDR3nt: TGTGCCACCAGCCCGGACAGAAACTATGGCTACACCTTC
CDR3aa: CATSPDRNYGYTF

abundance: NA
v_gene: TRBV12-3/TRBV12-4
d_gene: NA
j_gene: TRBJ1-2
CDR3nt: TGTGCCAGCAGGGCCGGGACCTTCTATGGCTACACCTTC
CDR3aa: CASRAGTFYGYTF

abundance: NA
v_gene: TRBV6-1
d_gene: NA
j_gene: TRBJ1-4
CDR3nt: TGTGCCAGCAGTGAAGCATCTCGAGGCAGGCTTTCCTCTAATGAAAAACTGTTTTTT
CDR3aa: CASSEASRGRLSSNEKLFF

abundance: NA
v_gene: TRBV13
d_gene: TRBD2
j_gene: TRBJ2-2
CDR3nt: TGTGCCAGCAGCTTAGCAGGACTAGCGGCCTACCCCGGGGAGCTGTTTTTT
CDR3aa: CASSLAGLAAYPGELFF

abundance: NA
v_gene: TRBV7-9
d_gene: NA
j_gene: TRBJ2-7
CDR3nt: TGTGCCAGCAGCTTATTCTCAGGGGACGAGCAGTACTTC
CDR3aa: CASSLFSGDEQYF

abundance: NA
v_gene: TRBV30
d_gene: NA
j_gene: TRBJ2-7
CDR3nt: TGTGCCTGGAGTGTAGGCTACGAGCAGTACTTC
CDR3aa: CAWSVGYEQYF

abundance: few
v_gene: TRBV7-8
d_gene: TRBD1
j_gene: TRBJ1-5
CDR3nt: TGTGCCAGCAGCTCGGGACAGGGATACGATAGCAATCAGCCCCAGCATTTT
CDR3aa: CASSSGQGYDSNQPQHF